In this sample, the clone carrying this T cell receptor (beta chain) turned up many times. This sample was taken from a study of metastatic and nonmetastatic thyroid tumors. The overall study: Thyroid patients, malignant and benign, had repertoires compared across blood and tumor or nodule tissue.

As handled by the study authors: Variation in CDR3 across clinicopathological groups served as the basis for constructing a distant-metastasis classifier in papillary thyroid cancer. TCRdb reanalyzed the PCR reads via MiXCR. TCRdb assigned the V and J calls; the authors' analysis was not used. The table records around 40,000 clones, roughly 13% of them present only once. Thyroid surgery had not been preceded by any treatment in any patient. The germline V and J ends were trimmed by 5 bases and 3 bases, with 15 bases remaining between them. CDR1 is SQVTM, CDR2 ANQGSEA, per germline. This CDR3 has 14 amino acids.

The source of this sequence is a female donor with papillary thyroid cancer or a benign thyroid nodule (not recorded which). Some clones in this sample may be carry-over from other donors' samples. This chain links TRBV29-1 with TRBJ2-3; a weak D match, TRBD2 (5 bases). Sequences were obtained from blood. The CDR3 reads CSVNPGSGTDTQYF. The CDR3 DNA follows: TGCAGCGTTAATCCGGGGTCGGGAACAGATACGCAGTATTTT.